The rows below give T cell receptor beta chains drawn from one sample of a study of cytomegalovirus exposure and HLA in healthy donors. The protocol was immunoSEQ multiplex PCR, while the TCRdb copy is restricted to in-frame clones and leaves out a portion. The table shows around 88,000 clones, with 60% to 85% occurring only once. Material: PBMCs. These receptors were obtained from a man aged 50 to 60 in good health and CMV-seropositive. The CDR3 runs from the conserved cysteine through the conserved F or W. D genes are given only for firm matches. Expanded clones get a size class; other rows say once, few or many, or leave the size out.

clone_size: .; d_call: TRBD1; j_call: TRBJ1-2; v_call: TRBV19; cdr3_nt: TGTGCCAGTAGTAACCGACAGGGAGGTTCGGGAGGCTACACCTTC; cdr3_aa: CASSNRQGGSGGYTF
clone_size: .; d_call: TRBD1; j_call: TRBJ1-5; v_call: TRBV5-6; cdr3_nt: TGTGCCAGCAGCAACCGGGGACAGGCCATCAATCAGCCCCAGCATTTT; cdr3_aa: CASSNRGQAINQPQHF
clone_size: .; d_call: TRBD1; j_call: TRBJ2-2; v_call: TRBV19; cdr3_nt: TGTGCCAGTAGGGCGGACAGGGGGCTCGGCGGGGAGCTGTTTTTT; cdr3_aa: CASRADRGLGGELFF
clone_size: .; d_call: .; j_call: TRBJ1-5; v_call: TRBV7-2; cdr3_nt: TGTGCCAGCAGTCAGACAGGAATCCAGCCCCAGCATTTT; cdr3_aa: CASSQTGIQPQHF
clone_size: .; d_call: .; j_call: TRBJ2-7; v_call: TRBV10-3; cdr3_nt: TGTGCCATCAGTGAGTCCGGGACTCTCTACGAGCAGTACTTC; cdr3_aa: CAISESGTLYEQYF
clone_size: once; d_call: .; j_call: TRBJ1-4; v_call: TRBV4-1; cdr3_nt: TGCGCCAGCAGCCAAGAGGCGACATATGCAACTAATGAAAAACTGTTTTTT; cdr3_aa: CASSQEATYATNEKLFF
clone_size: .; d_call: .; j_call: TRBJ1-1; v_call: TRBV6-5; cdr3_nt: TGTGCCAGCAGTTACTCACATCGAGCTTTCTTT; cdr3_aa: CASSYSHRAFF
clone_size: few; d_call: TRBD2; j_call: TRBJ2-3; v_call: TRBV2; cdr3_nt: TGTGCCAGCAGTGAAGGAGCGGGGGGCACAGATACGCAGTATTTT; cdr3_aa: CASSEGAGGTDTQYF
clone_size: .; d_call: TRBD1; j_call: TRBJ1-4; v_call: TRBV4-2; cdr3_nt: TGTGCCAGCAGCCAGGGACAGGGTGGTGAAAAACTGTTTTTT; cdr3_aa: CASSQGQGGEKLFF
clone_size: .; d_call: .; j_call: TRBJ2-7; v_call: TRBV20-1; cdr3_nt: TGCAGTGCCGCGGAACACTACGAGCAGTACTTC; cdr3_aa: CSAAEHYEQYF
clone_size: .; d_call: .; j_call: TRBJ1-4; v_call: TRBV4-3; cdr3_nt: TGCGCCAGCAGCCAAGAGCCGGGAAATGAAAAACTGTTTTTT; cdr3_aa: CASSQEPGNEKLFF